The subject of this entry is one T cell receptor beta chain. From germline, CDR1 is MNHNS and CDR2 SASEGT. With 8 bases removed from V and 3 bases from J, the gap between germline ends came to 13 bases. The CDR3 contains 14 residues. The sample originates from a study of identical twins. TCRdb reprocessed the 5' RACE reads via MiXCR and lists one record per CDR3 protein. The data hold about 490,000 distinct CDR3 sequences, with 13% to 15% observed a single time. These same data were also listed under a study on yellow fever vaccine responses in identical twins.

Sequencing input: CD4+ T cells sorted from blood. The receptor's source is a young woman in good health. This chain uses TRBV6-1 with TRBJ2-2, with D maybe TRBD1 (8 bases). The CDR3 loop is CASRTGGDTGELFF. CDR3 sequence (DNA): TGTGCCAGCCGAACAGGGGGGGACACCGGGGAGCTGTTTTTT.